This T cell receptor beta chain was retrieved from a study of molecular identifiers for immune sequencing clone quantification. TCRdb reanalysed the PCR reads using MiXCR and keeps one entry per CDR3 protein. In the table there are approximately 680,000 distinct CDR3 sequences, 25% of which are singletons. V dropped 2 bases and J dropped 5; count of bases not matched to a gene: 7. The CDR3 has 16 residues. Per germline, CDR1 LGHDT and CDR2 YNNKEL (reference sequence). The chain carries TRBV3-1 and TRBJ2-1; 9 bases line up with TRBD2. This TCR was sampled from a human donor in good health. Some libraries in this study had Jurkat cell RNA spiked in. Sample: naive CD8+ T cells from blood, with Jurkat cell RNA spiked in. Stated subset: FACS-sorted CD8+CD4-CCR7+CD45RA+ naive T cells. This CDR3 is CASSQLREGPDNEQFF. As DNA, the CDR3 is TGTGCCAGCAGCCAATTGCGGGAGGGCCCGGACAATGAGCAGTTCTTC.